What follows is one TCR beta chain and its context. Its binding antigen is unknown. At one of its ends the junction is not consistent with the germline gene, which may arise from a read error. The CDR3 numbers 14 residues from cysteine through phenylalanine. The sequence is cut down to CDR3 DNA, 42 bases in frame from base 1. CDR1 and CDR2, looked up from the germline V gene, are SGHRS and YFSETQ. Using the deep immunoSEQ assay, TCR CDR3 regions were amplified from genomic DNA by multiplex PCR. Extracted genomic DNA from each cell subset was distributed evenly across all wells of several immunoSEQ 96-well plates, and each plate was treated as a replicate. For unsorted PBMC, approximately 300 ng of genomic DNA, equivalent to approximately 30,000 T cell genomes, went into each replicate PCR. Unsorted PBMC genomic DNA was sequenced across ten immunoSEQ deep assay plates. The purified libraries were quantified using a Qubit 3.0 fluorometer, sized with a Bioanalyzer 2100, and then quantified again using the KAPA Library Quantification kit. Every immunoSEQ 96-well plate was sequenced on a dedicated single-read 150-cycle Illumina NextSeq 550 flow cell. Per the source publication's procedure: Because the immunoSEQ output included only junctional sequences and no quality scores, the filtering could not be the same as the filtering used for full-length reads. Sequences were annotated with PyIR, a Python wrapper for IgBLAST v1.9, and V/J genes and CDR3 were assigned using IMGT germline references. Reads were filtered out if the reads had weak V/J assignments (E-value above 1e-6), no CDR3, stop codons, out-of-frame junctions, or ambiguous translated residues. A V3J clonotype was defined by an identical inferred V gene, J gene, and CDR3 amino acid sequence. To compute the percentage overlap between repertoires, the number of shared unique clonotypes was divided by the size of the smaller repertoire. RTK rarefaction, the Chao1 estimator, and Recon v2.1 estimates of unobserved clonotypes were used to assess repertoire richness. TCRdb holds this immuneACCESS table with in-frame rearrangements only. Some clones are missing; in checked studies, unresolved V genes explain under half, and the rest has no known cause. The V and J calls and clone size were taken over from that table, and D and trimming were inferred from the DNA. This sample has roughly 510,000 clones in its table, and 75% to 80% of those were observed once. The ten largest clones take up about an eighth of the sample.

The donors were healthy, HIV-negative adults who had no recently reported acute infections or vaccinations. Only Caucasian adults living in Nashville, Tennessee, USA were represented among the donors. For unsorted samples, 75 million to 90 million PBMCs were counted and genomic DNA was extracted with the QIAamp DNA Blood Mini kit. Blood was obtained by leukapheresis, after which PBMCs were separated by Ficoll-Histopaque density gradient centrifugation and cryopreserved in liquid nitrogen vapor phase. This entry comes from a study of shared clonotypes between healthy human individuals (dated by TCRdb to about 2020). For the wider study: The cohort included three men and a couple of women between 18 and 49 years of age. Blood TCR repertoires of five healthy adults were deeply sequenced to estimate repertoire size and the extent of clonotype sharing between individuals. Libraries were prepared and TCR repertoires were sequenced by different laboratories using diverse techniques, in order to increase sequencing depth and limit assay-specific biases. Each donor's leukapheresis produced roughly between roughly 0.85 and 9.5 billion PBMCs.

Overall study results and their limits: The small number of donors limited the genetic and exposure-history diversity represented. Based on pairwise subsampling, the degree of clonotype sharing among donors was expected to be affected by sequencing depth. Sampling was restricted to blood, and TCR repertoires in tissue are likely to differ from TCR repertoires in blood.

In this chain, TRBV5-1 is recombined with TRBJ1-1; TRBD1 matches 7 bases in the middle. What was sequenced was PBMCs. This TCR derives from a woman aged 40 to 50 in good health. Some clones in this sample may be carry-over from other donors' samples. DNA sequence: TGCGCCAGCAGCGGCCAGGGGGAGAACGCTGAAGCTTTCTTT. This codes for CASSGQGENAEAFF.